These T cell receptor beta chains were read from a single sample in a study of cytomegalovirus exposure and HLA in healthy donors. Generated by immunoSEQ multiplex PCR, the TCRdb table keeps only in-frame clones and is missing some. The table includes about 120,000 clones, 80% to 85% detected once. The sample taken for sequencing was PBMCs. These receptor sequences come from a man aged 30 to 45 in good health and CMV-seronegative. Each CDR3 is given without its conserved first and last residue.

>TRBV6-5
ASRKLGQGHQPQH
>TRBV27
ASSLDRRTGYT
>TRBV5-1
ASSGGQMNTEAF
>TRBV27
ASRRQALPQNTEAF
>TRBV2
ASSDPLAGGLKTQY
>TRBV15
ATSREAGKNEKLF
>TRBV10-2
ASSETPRGWGPNQPQH
>TRBV28
ASSTGGTEAF
>TRBV28
ASSTPGQSLEVQY
>TRBV5-6
ASSLEAGGAYEQY
>TRBV9
ASSVRGGGSDTQY
>TRBV5-1
ASSLAKTSSTGELF
>TRBV11-2
ASSLVLAGTGLLSPLH
>TRBV5-4
ASSRPTGSQETQY
>TRBV27
ASSSTAGEKLF
>TRBV18
ASSPLGQGPRGSNQPQH
>TRBV5-8
ASSRTGLTTEAF
>TRBV28
ASSLRRVYEQY
>TRBV7-2
ASSLVFHEQF
>TRBV5-6
ASSLGQGWADTQY
>TRBV11-3
ASSFGWNTEAF
>TRBV7-9
ASSFKVRGDTQY
>TRBV5-1
ASSFRGSGEKLF
>TRBV5-1
ASSLEPNTGELF
>TRBV28
ASKNGALSNQPQH
>TRBV28
ASTHPGAEQY
>TRBV5-1
ASSSGQGDTGELF
>TRBV15
ATSRDPSLGSEQY
>TRBV7-2
ASSFPGGPEAF
>TRBV4-3
ASSRGSGQGTADTQY
>TRBV27
ASSPRSGANGLT
>TRBV30
AWSREYSNQPQH
>TRBV11-3
ASSSGQGGRGANVLT
>TRBV10-3
AIRGTSGSDLYNEQF
>TRBV5-1
ASSNSGVRETQY
>TRBV28
ASRIGQAYEQY
>TRBV7-2
ASSLALAGGRGEQF
>TRBV15
ATSRVGTGSYEQY
>TRBV25-1
ASSRKRGHQY
>TRBV9
ASSVVTSPADTQY
>TRBV27
ASSITTGSRGANVLT
>TRBV14
ASSQGTGGYYEQY
>TRBV7-6
ASREAGGPGDTQY
>TRBV25-1
ASSSPLTNSPLH
>TRBV5-5
ASTLGGGFNTEAF
>TRBV27
ASTTGVAPYNEQF
>TRBV18
ASSPSLDRGASYNSPLH
>TRBV10-3
AISESGTEYSYEQY
>TRBV2
ASTARGASQPQH
>TRBV27
ASSPTGGVGETQY
>TRBV29-1
SVDRVGYNEQF
>TRBV11-2
ASSLHRGKGGNTIY
>TRBV11-2
ASSFPGRNEQF
>TRBV2
ASRTQQGSYGYT
>TRBV6-6
ASSFSTGGWDF